This is a list of T cell receptor beta chains from one sample in a study of cytomegalovirus exposure and HLA in healthy donors. Measured with immunoSEQ multiplex PCR; TCRdb has only the in-frame clones, and not every one. Here the sample spans under 250,000 clones, 75% to 80% being singletons. Source material: PBMCs. The receptors originated from a male donor in good health and CMV-seronegative. The CDR3 runs from the conserved cysteine through the conserved F or W. D genes are given only for firm matches. Some rows have no size entry. The others give once, few or many, or a class for an expanded clone.

>-|TRBV18|TRBJ2-3|TRBD2
CASSPWGGTDTQYF
TGTGCCAGCTCACCATGGGGAGGGACAGATACGCAGTATTTT
>-|TRBV28|TRBJ2-4|-
CASRVGGSLAKNIQYF
TGTGCCAGCCGCGTGGGGGGAAGCCTAGCCAAAAACATTCAGTACTTC
>-|TRBV23-1|TRBJ1-6|TRBD1
CASSQFYATGWNSPLHF
TGCGCCAGCAGTCAATTTTACGCGACAGGGTGGAATTCACCCCTCCACTTT
>-|TRBV29-1|TRBJ1-1|TRBD1
CSVAPGQGMNTEAFF
TGCAGCGTAGCGCCGGGACAGGGAATGAACACTGAAGCTTTCTTT
>-|TRBV19|TRBJ2-5|TRBD1
CASSIFRGLRQETQYF
TGTGCCAGTAGTATTTTCAGGGGGCTCCGCCAAGAGACCCAGTACTTC
>-|TRBV4-3|TRBJ2-5|TRBD2
CASSQDWGLAGETQYF
TGCGCCAGCAGCCAAGATTGGGGACTAGCGGGAGAGACCCAGTACTTC
>few|TRBV27|TRBJ2-7|TRBD2
CASSLSVSGYEQYF
TGTGCCAGCAGTTTATCAGTTAGCGGGTACGAGCAGTACTTC
>-|TRBV12-5|TRBJ2-1|-
CASGLYNEQFF
TGTGCTAGTGGTTTGTATAATGAGCAGTTCTTC
>once|TRBV30|TRBJ2-1|-
CAHQTSGNEQFF
TGTGCCCACCAAACCTCGGGGAATGAGCAGTTCTTC
>once|TRBV28|TRBJ2-7|-
CASSRTGWSHEQYF
TGTGCCAGCAGTCGGACGGGATGGTCCCACGAGCAGTACTTC
>-|TRBV7-8|TRBJ2-3|TRBD1
CASSSLQGQGPLRGTDTQYF
TGTGCCAGCAGCTCCTTACAAGGACAGGGGCCGTTGAGGGGCACAGATACGCAGTATTTT
>-|TRBV18|TRBJ2-7|-
CASSPGGRDEQYF
TGTGCCAGCTCACCCGGAGGGCGGGACGAGCAGTACTTC
>-|TRBV5-4|TRBJ2-3|TRBD2
CASSTRLAGTDTQYF
TGTGCCAGCAGCACCCGACTAGCGGGCACAGATACGCAGTATTTT
>once|TRBV2|TRBJ1-2|-
CASRGDDGYTF
TGTGCCAGCAGGGGAGACGATGGCTACACCTTC
>-|TRBV10-3|TRBJ1-3|-
CAISSQGSGNTIYF
TGTGCCATCAGCTCCCAGGGATCTGGAAACACCATATATTTT
>-|TRBV28|TRBJ1-4|-
CASSPIGATNEKLFF
TGTGCCAGCAGCCCCATAGGAGCAACTAATGAAAAACTGTTTTTT
>few|TRBV7-9|TRBJ2-1|TRBD1
CASSSRTGEINEQFF
TGTGCCAGCAGCTCCCGGACAGGGGAAATCAATGAGCAGTTCTTC
>-|TRBV27|TRBJ1-2|TRBD1
CASSFLPDRAYGYTF
TGTGCCAGCAGTTTTTTACCCGACAGGGCCTATGGCTACACCTTC
>-|TRBV6-6|TRBJ2-2|TRBD1
CASSSRTGTTGELFF
TGTGCCAGCAGTTCTAGGACAGGGACCACCGGGGAGCTGTTTTTT